What follows are 26 T cell receptor beta chains derived from one specimen sequenced in a study of T-cell reconstitution after alpha-beta-depleted transplantation in children (dated by TCRdb to the mid-2010s). Reading the label with the study, this specimen's treatment or condition is: allogeneic hematopoietic cell transplantation with graft depleted of TCRalphabeta T cells and CD19 B cells. The library was generated by PCR. These reads were obtained on an Illumina HiSeq 2500. Molecular barcoding was employed in the preparation of TCR libraries, with unique molecular identifiers being used to normalize TCRbeta repertoire quantification. Starting from the raw public reads, TCRdb applied fastp trimming at Q25, assembled clones with MiXCR and retained in-frame beta chains. Under each unique CDR3 protein, matching rows form one entry showing the most common genes and DNA. The sample includes a few hundred thousand distinct CDR3 sequences, with over 20% observed a single time. About a third of the sample goes to the ten largest clones.

The starting material was PBMCs, obtained before TCRalphabeta/CD19-depleted stem cell transplant. The origin of the receptors is a boy in the first two years of life with Wiskott-Aldrich syndrome, due to receive a stem cell transplant.

The CDR3 nucleotides read TGCGCCAGCAGCTTGGCCGCGGGGCCTGGGGCCAACGTCCTGACTTTC. Translation gives CASSLAAGPGANVLTF. The chain uses TRBV5-1 and TRBJ2-6; D is possibly TRBD2 (6 bases). V lost 0 bases to trimming and J lost 2 bases, with 9 bases between them. The CDR3 is made up of 16 amino acids. Germline assignment: CDR1 SGHRS and CDR2 YFSETQ.

This clonotype has more than one count but fewer than ten. This chain joins TRBV29-1 and TRBJ2-5; a possible D gene is TRBD1 (5 bases). This CDR3 contains 13 residues. V lost 7 bases to trimming and J lost 2 bases, with 14 bases between them. CDR1 SQVTM and CDR2 ANQGSEA come from the germline V gene. The CDR3 reads CSATAQEQETQYF. DNA of the CDR3: TGCAGCGCGACAGCCCAAGAACAAGAGACCCAGTACTTC.

Here the CDR3 DNA reads TGTGCCAGCAGCTTAACTGCACAGGGGGCCGCGGCCCACGGTGAACTGTTTTTT. It yields the protein CASSLTAQGAAAHGELFF. The gene calls are TRBV7-8 and TRBJ2-2; TRBD1 matches 9 bases. Losses at the gene ends were 2 bases for V and 14 bases for J; bases not matched to a gene: 21. Per the germline V gene, CDR1 is SGHVS and CDR2 is FQNEAQ. The CDR3 is 18 amino acids.

This rearrangement joins TRBV5-1 to TRBJ2-1, with TRBD2 matching over 13 bases. Germline CDR1 and CDR2: SGHRS and YFSETQ. The CDR3 sequence is 16 residues long. The ends lost 4 bases at V and 4 bases at J; junction bases unmatched: 5. The CDR3 here is CASSELGLAGYNEQFF. The CDR3 coding sequence is TGCGCCAGCAGCGAACTGGGACTAGCGGGGTACAATGAGCAGTTCTTC.

The chain links TRBV11-1 to TRBJ2-2; 11 positions match TRBD1. The CDR3 is 18 amino acids. With 5 bases clipped from V and 4 bases from J, the junction kept 12 bases outside the gene matches. Germline lookup yields CDR1 SGHAT and CDR2 FQDESV (reference sequence). CDR3 region: CASSPELGTGGLTGELFF. In nucleotides, the CDR3 is TGTGCCAGCAGCCCGGAATTGGGGACAGGGGGACTCACCGGGGAGCTGTTTTTT.

The chain carries TRBV20-1 and TRBJ1-2, with 10 bases that match TRBD1. CDR1 is DFQATT, CDR2 SNEGSKA, per germline (reference sequence). Trimming cost V 2 bases and J 6 bases; bases outside gene matches: 6. The CDR3 is 14 residues long. For the CDR3, the DNA is TGCAGTGCTAGACCCGGACAGGGGGAACATGGCTACACCTTC. It encodes CSARPGQGEHGYTF.

The sample holds many counts of this clonotype. The J gene is TRBJ2-1, the V gene TRBV5-1; no clear D gene. The germline V gene has CDR1 SGHRS and CDR2 YFSETQ. The CDR3 has 15 amino acids. Trimming pared 0 bases from V and 2 bases from J, leaving 9 bases between. The CDR3 protein is CASSLGTFPYNEQFF. CDR3 coding DNA: TGCGCCAGCAGCTTGGGGACGTTTCCCTACAATGAGCAGTTCTTC.

The V call is TRBV5-1, the J call TRBJ2-2; D remains ambiguous. The V gene's germline CDR1 is SGHRS and CDR2 YFSETQ. V lost 1 base, J lost 2 bases, and 9 bases lay in between. The CDR3 has 15 residues. CDR3 sequence reads: CASSLPTVNTGELFF. The CDR3 DNA is TGCGCCAGCAGCTTGCCCACGGTCAACACCGGGGAGCTGTTTTTT.

This clonotype was seen a handful of times. The chain uses TRBV7-2 and TRBJ2-7; D unresolved. Trimming pared 1 base from V and 3 bases from J, leaving 10 bases between. The germline CDR1 and CDR2 sequences are SGHTA and FQGNSA. There are 14 residues in the CDR3. For the CDR3, the DNA is TGTGCCAGCAGCTTAGTGGACGGTCGCTACGAGCAGTACTTC. Protein: CASSLVDGRYEQYF. The full variable domain, with the rest looked up from reference TRBV7-2 and TRBJ2-7, is GAGVSQSPSNKVTEKGKDVELRCDPISGHTALYWYRQSLGQGLEFLIYFQGNSAPDKSGLPSDRFSAERTGGSVSTLTIQRTQQEDSAVYLCASSLVDGRYEQYFGPGTRLTVT.

The gene calls are TRBV4-1 and TRBJ2-7, with D maybe TRBD2 (5 bases). Germline-derived CDR1 and CDR2 are MGHRA and YSYEKL. The CDR3 covers 15 residues. The germline V and J ends were trimmed by 2 bases and 2 bases, with 13 bases remaining between them. The CDR3 region has the DNA TGCGCCAGCAGCCAACGAGGGCCGGGAACCTACGAGCAGTACTTC. It encodes CASSQRGPGTYEQYF.

This clonotype was observed a few times. The V call is TRBV27, the J call TRBJ2-7, with TRBD2 matching 11 bases. The V and J ends lost 5 bases and 0 bases, in that order; junction bases with no gene match: 9. Per germline, CDR1 MNHEY and CDR2 SMNVEV (reference sequence). This CDR3 region has 17 residues. In DNA, the CDR3 is TGTGCCAGCAGTCCGTACCGACTAGCGGGGTCCTCCTACGAGCAGTACTTC. Its translation: CASSPYRLAGSSYEQYF.

This clonotype turned up a few times. The CDR3 loop is CASQAGPKQPQHF. CDR3 DNA: TGTGCCAGCCAGGCGGGACCCAAGCAGCCCCAGCATTTT. The chain carries TRBV6-6 and TRBJ1-5; possibly TRBD1 for D (5 bases). The CDR3 runs 13 residues. V lost 8 bases and J 7 bases, leaving 15 bases between the germline ends. CDR1 is MNHNY and CDR2 is SVGAGI in the germline V gene (reference sequence).

This clonotype was detected ten times or more. CDR3 sequence reads: CASRLAGSTDTQYF. CDR3 nucleotides: TGTGCCAGCAGACTAGCGGGAAGCACAGATACGCAGTATTTT. The chain uses TRBV6-1 and TRBJ2-3; 10 nucleotides agree with TRBD2. This CDR3 has 14 amino acids. Unmatched junction bases numbered 0, after V lost 6 bases and J lost 0 bases. Per the germline V gene, CDR1 is MNHNS and CDR2 is SASEGT.

This clonotype was counted only a few times. The chain recombines TRBV28 with TRBJ1-1, with D uncertain. The V end lost 5 bases, the J end lost 11 bases, and 18 bases lay between the germline ends. The germline V gene has CDR1 MDHEN and CDR2 SYDVKM. This CDR3 comprises 13 residues. The CDR3: CASSPPGLSKAFF. The CDR3 bases are TGTGCCAGCAGTCCTCCGGGCCTCTCGAAGGCTTTCTTT.

The rearrangement links TRBV5-1 to TRBJ2-3; D tentatively reads TRBD1 or TRBD2 (5 bases each). Trimming took off 4 bases at V and 0 bases at J, with 12 bases between the two ends. This CDR3 has 15 residues. Germline CDR1 SGHRS, CDR2 YFSETQ. CDR3: CASSGRDGSTDTQYF. CDR3 DNA: TGCGCCAGCAGCGGAAGGGACGGTAGCACAGATACGCAGTATTTT.

CDR3 protein: CASSLTGHLRNEQFF. CDR3 nucleotides: TGTGCCAGCAGTCTCACGGGACACCTTAGGAATGAGCAGTTCTTC. The chain carries TRBV6-1 and TRBJ2-1; perhaps TRBD1 as D (6 bases). Germline loops: CDR1 MNHNS, CDR2 SASEGT. CDR3 length equals 15 residues. The V end was cut by 5 bases, the J end by 7 bases, with 18 bases between.

This clonotype was observed a handful of times. The chain carries TRBV7-9 and TRBJ2-5; D is unresolved. V shed 5 bases and J shed 4 bases, with 11 bases lying between them. The CDR3 contains 13 residues. Per germline, CDR1 SEHNR and CDR2 FQNEAQ (reference sequence). The CDR3 nucleotides read TGTGCCAGCAGCCCAACTATCCCAGAGACCCAGTACTTC. This translates into CASSPTIPETQYF.

The chain has TRBV4-2 and TRBJ2-4; D is uncertain. The V gene lost 0 bases and the J gene lost 6 bases, with 3 bases spanning the gap. The germline gives CDR1 LGHNA, CDR2 YNFKEQ. The CDR3 is 12 amino acids. CDR3 coding DNA: TGTGCCAGCAGCCAAGAGGCAAACATTCAGTACTTC. Translating it yields CASSQEANIQYF.

This CDR3 reads CASSLVREGPTDTQYF. Written as DNA, the CDR3 is TGTGCCAGCAGCTTAGTCAGGGAAGGGCCCACAGATACGCAGTATTTT. The chain links TRBV7-9 to TRBJ2-3; possible D gene TRBD1, 5 bases. This CDR3 has 16 amino acids. Germline V gene sequence: CDR1 SEHNR, CDR2 FQNEAQ (reference sequence). V was clipped by 1 base and J by 2 bases, with 13 bases between them. Together with reference TRBV7-9 and TRBJ2-3, the CDR3 gives the full variable domain: DTGVSQNPRHKITKRGQNVTFRCDPISEHNRLYWYRQTLGQGPEFLTYFQNEAQLEKSRLLSDRFSAERPKGSFSTLEIQRTEQGDSAMYLCASSLVREGPTDTQYFGPGTRLTVL.

This clonotype has more than one count but fewer than ten. J is TRBJ2-7 and V is TRBV5-1; possibly TRBD1 or TRBD2 for D (5 bases each). CDR3 length equals 17 residues. V lost 4 bases to trimming and J lost 1 base, with 21 bases between them. Germline CDR1 SGHRS, CDR2 YFSETQ. The CDR3 DNA is TGCGCCAGCAGCCCAGGCCGAGTTGGGACGCAGTCCTACGAGCAGTACTTC. It specifies CASSPGRVGTQSYEQYF.

Only a few counts were recorded for this clonotype. One junction end does not reproduce the germline sequence, and a read error may be involved. J is TRBJ2-2 and V is TRBV5-1; D not certain. CDR1 SGHRS and CDR2 YFSETQ come from the germline V gene. The CDR3 has 12 amino acids. CDR3 amino acids: CASKGGTGELFF. The CDR3 nucleotides read TGTGCCAGCAAAGGCGGCACCGGGGAGCTGTTTTTT.

This chain connects TRBV6-5 to TRBJ2-5; possible D gene TRBD1, 5 bases. Trimming took 2 bases from V and 5 from J, leaving 12 bases between them. From germline, CDR1 is MNHEY and CDR2 SVGAGI. The CDR3 runs 14 residues. The CDR3 loop reads CASSYIGAAETQYF. The CDR3 nucleotides are TGTGCCAGCAGTTACATAGGGGCGGCCGAGACCCAGTACTTC.

This clonotype has just a few counts. This chain links TRBV5-1 with TRBJ1-1; D possibly corresponds to TRBD1 (5 bases). Germline assignment: CDR1 SGHRS and CDR2 YFSETQ. The V end was cut by 1 base, the J end by 2 bases, with 9 bases between. CDR3 length: 14 residues. The CDR3, as DNA: TGCGCCAGCAGCTTGAAAGGGGTCAACACTGAAGCTTTCTTT. It specifies CASSLKGVNTEAFF.

V is TRBV11-2 and J is TRBJ2-1; 8 bases match TRBD2. The length of the CDR3 is 13 residues. V shed 4 bases and J 8 bases; nucleotides not matched to a gene: 4. The germline V gene encodes CDR1 SGHAT and CDR2 FQNNGV. This chain's CDR3 is CASSSGLGDEQFF. The CDR3 DNA follows: TGTGCCAGCAGCTCGGGACTAGGAGATGAGCAGTTCTTC.

The CDR3 coding sequence is TGTGCCACCAGCAGATATAGGACTGGGCAGGGGGGAAATTCACCCCTCCACTTT. The encoded protein is CATSRYRTGQGGNSPLHF. The chain combines TRBV15 with TRBJ1-6, with 7 bases matching TRBD1. V gave up 2 bases and J gave up 7 bases; unmatched junction bases: 14. Germline assignment: CDR1 LNHNV and CDR2 YYDKDF (reference sequence). The CDR3 is 18 residues long.

V and J are TRBV9 and TRBJ2-2; no definite D call. Germline CDR1 reads SGDLS; CDR2 reads YYNGEE. The CDR3 covers 14 residues. Trimming pared 4 bases from V and 3 bases from J, leaving 10 bases between. The CDR3 nucleotides are TGTGCCAGCAGCCAACAGACCTACACCGGGGAGCTGTTTTTT. It codes for CASSQQTYTGELFF.